What follows are 13 T cell receptor beta chains derived from one specimen sequenced in a study of cytomegalovirus exposure and HLA in healthy donors. Amplification used 60 Vbeta primers and 13 Jbeta primers. The data were produced by immunoSEQ multiplex PCR, yet TCRdb's version contains in-frame clones alone and is incomplete. This table lists about 67,000 clones. The specimen sequenced was PBMCs. Receptor source: a boy younger than 18 in good health and CMV-seronegative.

This rearrangement joins TRBV9 to TRBJ2-7; D gene uncertain. CDR1 and CDR2 from the germline V gene are SGDLS and YYNGEE. V was cut by 0 bases and J by 2 bases, with 9 bases left in between. CDR3 length equals 14 residues. The DNA for the CDR3 is TGTGCCAGCAGCGTAGGGGCAAACCCCTACGAGCAGTACTTC. Protein product: CASSVGANPYEQYF.

The chain couples TRBV11-3 to TRBJ1-4, with D possibly TRBD1 on 6 matching bases. The V end was cut by 4 bases, the J end by 12 bases, with 12 bases between. Germline V gene lookup returns CDR1 SGHNT and CDR2 YENEEA. CDR3 length: 12 residues. CDR3 nucleotide sequence: TGTGCCAGCAGCTCACCTGGACAGCAACTGTTTTTT. It is translated as CASSSPGQQLFF.

This chain joins TRBV19 and TRBJ2-3; TRBD1 might be the D (6 bases). Germline V lookup: CDR1 LNHDA, CDR2 SQIVND (reference sequence). The CDR3 spans 16 residues. Deletions cut 7 bases from V and 3 bases from J, with 20 bases between. The CDR3 DNA reads as TGTGCCAGTACCCGGCGAGGGGTCCAGGGGACAGATACGCAGTATTTT. This encodes CASTRRGVQGTDTQYF. Together with reference TRBV19 and TRBJ2-3, the CDR3 gives the full variable domain: DGGITQSPKYLFRKEGQNVTLSCEQNLNHDAMYWYRQDPGQGLRLIYYSQIVNDFQKGDIAEGYSVSREKKESFPLTVTSAQKNPTAFYLCASTRRGVQGTDTQYFGPGTRLTVL.

The chain recombines TRBV6-5 with TRBJ2-3, with D perhaps matching TRBD2 (6 bases). This CDR3 contains 15 residues. The V end lost 6 bases, the J end lost 5 bases, and 18 bases lay between the germline ends. Germline V gene lookup returns CDR1 MNHEY and CDR2 SVGAGI. CDR3 residues: CASSQGLALGDTQYF. The CDR3 DNA reads TGTGCCAGCAGCCAGGGCCTAGCGTTGGGAGATACGCAGTATTTT.

The gene calls are TRBV27 and TRBJ1-2; the match to TRBD1 covers 8 bases. This CDR3 is built from 14 residues. Trimming cost V 6 bases and J 4 bases; bases outside gene matches: 7. Germline assignment: CDR1 MNHEY and CDR2 SMNVEV (reference sequence). CDR3 amino acids: CASRSGTGSYGYTF. CDR3 in DNA: TGTGCCAGCAGGTCGGGGACAGGCTCCTATGGCTACACCTTC.

The rearrangement joins TRBV5-1 to TRBJ2-1; 16 bases fit TRBD2. Germline lookup yields CDR1 SGHRS and CDR2 YFSETQ. The CDR3 totals 19 residues. Trimming at V came to 3 bases and at J to 0 bases, leaving 6 bases not matched to a gene. The CDR3 DNA reads TGCGCCAGCAGCTCTCTAGGGACTAGCGGGGGGGACTCCTACAATGAGCAGTTCTTC. This codes for CASSSLGTSGGDSYNEQFF.

V and J are TRBV19 and TRBJ1-1; D is perhaps TRBD1 (5 bases). The CDR3 is 10 residues long. Germline CDR1 is LNHDA and CDR2 is SQIVND (reference sequence). V dropped 9 bases and J dropped 8 bases, with 10 bases sitting between them. The CDR3 sequence: CASLAGEAFF. As DNA, the CDR3 is TGTGCCAGCCTGGCAGGGGAAGCTTTCTTT.

This sequence joins TRBV6-6 and TRBJ2-3, with unresolved D. Per germline, CDR1 MNHNY and CDR2 SVGAGI (reference sequence). There are 15 residues in the CDR3. With 7 bases removed from V and 2 bases from J, the gap between germline ends came to 16 bases. As DNA, the CDR3 is TGTGCCAGCACCTCTAGAGCCCCGGTCACAGATACGCAGTATTTT. As protein: CASTSRAPVTDTQYF.

V gene TRBV27 combines with J gene TRBJ1-2; a weak D match, TRBD1 (6 bases). The length of the CDR3 is 16 residues. Germline V gene data show CDR1 as MNHEY and CDR2 as SMNVEV (reference sequence). V gave up 8 bases and J gave up 6 bases, with 25 bases separating them. CDR3 coding DNA: TGTGCCAGCCGCCGGGGGGCCGTAAGTTTAACTAATGGCTACACCTTC. It is translated as CASRRGAVSLTNGYTF.

The gene calls are TRBV5-8 and TRBJ1-2; 12 bases are a match to TRBD1. Trimming at V came to 3 bases and at J to 5 bases, leaving 5 bases not matched to a gene. This CDR3 contains 15 residues. Per germline, CDR1 SGHTS and CDR2 YDEGEE. The CDR3 loop reads CASSWDRGHQYGYTF. The CDR3 DNA reads as TGTGCCAGCAGCTGGGACAGGGGGCATCAATATGGCTACACCTTC.

J is TRBJ2-1 and V is TRBV27; 12 nucleotides agree with TRBD2. From germline, CDR1 is MNHEY and CDR2 SMNVEV (reference sequence). This CDR3 comprises 16 residues. J lost 5 bases, V lost 3 bases, and 5 bases had no gene match. In DNA, the CDR3 is TGTGCCAGCAGTTTCGCGACTAGCGGGGGTCACAATGAGCAGTTCTTC. It is translated as CASSFATSGGHNEQFF.

V gene TRBV5-1 combines with J gene TRBJ2-5; 7 nucleotides line up with TRBD2. Germline CDR1 SGHRS, CDR2 YFSETQ. Losses at the gene ends were 2 bases for V and 0 bases for J; bases not matched to a gene: 7. This CDR3 is 16 amino acids long. This CDR3 reads CASSFRVGGNQETQYF. The CDR3 bases are TGCGCCAGCAGCTTCCGGGTGGGAGGGAACCAAGAGACCCAGTACTTC.

The chain employs TRBV10-1 and TRBJ2-5; 9 nucleotides match TRBD2. Near its end, the DNA agrees better with TRBJ2-7, so the J call may be wrong. The CDR3 contains 15 residues. Germline CDR1 is WNHNN and CDR2 is SYGVQD (reference sequence). This CDR3 reads CASSSPAGGNDEQYF. The CDR3 DNA reads TGCGCCAGCAGTAGCCCAGCGGGAGGTAACGACGAGCAGTACTTC.